This T cell receptor beta chain derives from a study of T cell responses to AZD1222 COVID-19 vaccine. CDR1 and CDR2 from the germline V gene are SGHKS and YYEKEE (reference sequence). This CDR3 is built from 15 residues. V shed 0 bases and J shed 2 bases, with 8 bases lying between them. Assay used: immunoSEQ multiplex PCR; TCRdb lists only in-frame clones, some missing. The sample includes approximately 150,000 clones, roughly nine tenths of them seen just once. This material consisted of peripheral blood, taken 28 days after the second dose of the MenACWY control vaccine. The chain carries TRBV5-5 and TRBJ2-2; D uncertain. This receptor was identified in an adult who received the MenACWY meningococcal vaccine as a control. CDR3 protein: CASSLGTPNTGELFF. CDR3 DNA sequence: TGTGCCAGCAGCTTGGGGACCCCAAACACCGGGGAGCTGTTTTTT.